Listed below are T cell receptor beta chains from one sample, sequenced in a study of regulatory T cells in long-lasting Graves disease. TCRdb re-derived calls from the multiplex PCR reads in MiXCR, one entry per CDR3 protein. The data contain about 500,000 distinct CDR3 sequences, about a sixth of them seen just once; the ten biggest clones take up less than 15%. This sample was also put to use in a study of T cells in Graves' hyperthyroidism and ophthalmopathy.

Here the sequenced sample was peripheral blood mononuclear cells (PBMCs), taken at new diagnosis, from a patient treated with antithyroid drugs. These receptors were taken from a man aged 35 to 55 with Graves disease. Each CDR3 is given with its conserved first and last residue. A D gene is named only where the DNA matches it firmly. Size is omitted from some rows. Given values are once, few, many or a class for expanded clones.

clone size,V gene,CDR3 length,D gene,J gene,CDR3 protein,CDR3 DNA
few,TRBV20-1,13,.,TRBJ2-7,CSTQGIGSYEQYF,TGCAGTACCCAGGGGATTGGGTCCTACGAGCAGTACTTC
many,TRBV5-1,13,.,TRBJ2-1,CASCLIYNNEQFF,TGCGCCAGCTGCCTAATCTACAACAATGAGCAGTTCTTC
many,TRBV30,13,.,TRBJ2-7,CAWTPRGAGEQYF,TGTGCCTGGACCCCACGAGGGGCGGGCGAGCAGTACTTC
many,TRBV7-9,16,.,TRBJ2-3,CASSFSAGLSTDTQYF,TGTGCCAGCAGCTTTAGTGCGGGACTTAGCACAGATACGCAGTATTTT
.,TRBV9,14,TRBD2,TRBJ2-7,CASSEGGTIGEQYF,TGTGCCAGCAGCGAGGGAGGGACGATTGGCGAGCAGTACTTC
few,TRBV24-1,16,TRBD2,TRBJ2-1,CATSDPSSGRGNEQFF,TGTGCCACCAGTGACCCCTCGAGCGGGAGGGGTAATGAGCAGTTCTTC
many,TRBV20-1,13,.,TRBJ1-5,CSARAGGNQPQHF,TGCAGTGCTAGAGCAGGGGGCAATCAGCCCCAGCATTTT
.,TRBV7-2,15,.,TRBJ1-5,CASSLLAQGGQPQHF,TGTGCCAGCAGCTTATTGGCCCAGGGTGGTCAGCCCCAGCATTTT
many,TRBV28,11,.,TRBJ2-4,CASRLKTAMYF,TGTGCCAGCAGGCTGAAGACAGCGATGTACTTC
few,TRBV6-1,13,.,TRBJ1-6,CASGEVSNSPLHF,TGTGCCAGCGGAGAGGTGTCCAATTCACCCCTCCACTTT
many,TRBV28,12,.,TRBJ2-7,CASSYGPREQYF,TGTGCCAGCAGTTACGGTCCACGCGAGCAGTACTTC
.,TRBV10-1,14,.,TRBJ2-7,CASSSHYRDHEQYF,TGCGCCAGCAGTTCCCATTATCGGGACCACGAGCAGTACTTC
few,TRBV30,11,.,TRBJ1-2,CAWTLQLRYTF,TGTGCCTGGACCCTCCAGCTCCGCTACACCTTC
.,TRBV7-2,19,.,TRBJ1-6,CASSLANIRAGSYNSPLHF,TGTGCCAGCAGCTTAGCGAATATAAGGGCTGGGTCCTATAATTCACCCCTCCACTTT
few,TRBV4-1,17,TRBD2,TRBJ2-7,CASSQEAMERGSYEQYF,TGCGCCAGCAGCCAAGAGGCTATGGAGCGGGGAAGCTACGAGCAGTACTTC
.,TRBV9,15,.,TRBJ1-2,CASSARAGGDYGYTF,TGTGCCAGCAGCGCCAGGGCCGGTGGGGACTATGGCTACACCTTC
many,TRBV20-1,15,TRBD2,TRBJ2-7,CSARALAGPSYEQYF,TGCAGTGCTAGAGCCTTAGCGGGACCGAGCTACGAGCAGTACTTC
many,TRBV24-1,16,.,TRBJ2-7,CATSDPDGDSAYEQYF,TGTGCCACCAGTGATCCAGACGGGGACTCAGCGTACGAGCAGTACTTC
once,TRBV6-2/TRBV6-3,19,TRBD2,TRBJ2-2,CASTPGTSGRALHTGELFF,TGTGCCAGCACTCCAGGGACTAGCGGGAGGGCCTTACACACCGGGGAGCTGTTTTTT
.,TRBV29-1,14,TRBD2,TRBJ2-7,CSVELRGGPVEQCF,TGCAGCGTTGAGTTGCGGGGAGGGCCGGTCGAGCAGTGCTTC
.,TRBV6-9,14,.,TRBJ2-3,CACSFTGIADTQYF,TGTGCCTGCAGTTTTACAGGGATAGCAGATACGCAGTATTTT
many,TRBV7-2,11,.,TRBJ2-5,CASGREETQYF,TGTGCCAGCGGCCGGGAAGAGACCCAGTACTTC
many,TRBV2,15,.,TRBJ2-2,CASSDRGTNTGELFF,TGTGCCAGCAGTGACCGTGGGACGAACACCGGGGAGCTGTTTTTT
many,TRBV28,11,.,TRBJ2-7,CASRSSYEQYF,TGTGCCAGCAGGAGCTCCTACGAGCAGTACTTC
many,TRBV5-1,15,TRBD2,TRBJ2-1,CASSLVAGDTIEQFF,TGCGCCAGCAGCTTGGTAGCGGGAGACACTATTGAGCAGTTCTTC
many,TRBV27,15,TRBD1,TRBJ1-1,CASSLSGTGATKAFF,TGTGCCAGCAGTTTGTCAGGGACAGGTGCGACGAAAGCTTTCTTT
.,TRBV25-1,14,TRBD1,TRBJ1-1,CASRGTGPNTEAFF,TGTGCCAGCCGAGGGACAGGCCCCAACACTGAAGCTTTCTTT
many,TRBV11-3,16,TRBD2,TRBJ2-1,CASSLGGGSVYNEQFF,TGTGCCAGCAGCTTAGGAGGCGGGAGTGTCTACAATGAGCAGTTCTTC
few,TRBV2,14,.,TRBJ2-2,CASMEPQNTGELFF,TGTGCCAGCATGGAGCCACAGAACACCGGGGAGCTGTTTTTT
many,TRBV12-3/TRBV12-4,14,TRBD2,TRBJ2-1,CASSFSGSGNEQFF,TGTGCCAGCAGCTTTAGCGGGAGCGGAAATGAGCAGTTCTTC
.,TRBV28,15,.,TRBJ1-6,CASSGAFGDNSPLHF,TGTGCCAGCAGTGGGGCCTTTGGGGATAATTCACCCCTCCACTTT
.,TRBV29-1,17,TRBD2,TRBJ2-3,CSVTSSGSDISTDTQYF,TGCAGCGTTACTTCTAGCGGGAGCGATATTAGCACAGATACGCAGTATTTT
many,TRBV28,12,.,TRBJ2-7,CASSTDTYEQYF,TGTGCCAGCAGTACGGACACCTACGAGCAGTACTTC
many,TRBV28,13,.,TRBJ2-7,CASRTGPDYEQYF,TGTGCCAGCAGAACAGGGCCGGACTACGAGCAGTACTTC
many,TRBV3-1,12,TRBD2,TRBJ2-1,CASRGTNNEQFF,TGTGCCAGCAGGGGGACTAATAATGAGCAGTTCTTC
few,TRBV20-1,14,TRBD2,TRBJ2-2,CSASGTRDTGELFF,TGCAGTGCTTCCGGGACTAGGGACACCGGGGAGCTGTTTTTT
many,TRBV28,14,.,TRBJ2-7,CASKLGDGPYEQYF,TGTGCCAGCAAATTAGGGGACGGGCCCTACGAGCAGTACTTC
.,TRBV24-1,15,.,TRBJ2-6,CATSGPPTGANVLTF,TGTGCCACCAGTGGTCCCCCCACAGGGGCCAACGTCCTGACTTTC
many,TRBV2,14,.,TRBJ1-1,CASSDLMGNTEAFF,TGTGCCAGCAGTGATCTGATGGGGAACACTGAAGCTTTCTTT
many,TRBV6-1,12,TRBD2,TRBJ2-7,CASRDGLEEQYF,TGTGCCAGCAGAGACGGACTAGAGGAGCAGTACTTC
.,TRBV5-1,18,TRBD1,TRBJ2-2,CASSLNPQGQGDTGELFF,TGCGCCAGCAGCTTGAATCCTCAGGGACAGGGGGACACCGGGGAGCTGTTTTTT
.,TRBV5-4,15,.,TRBJ1-1,CASSAKQGLGTEAFF,TGTGCCAGCAGCGCGAAACAGGGATTGGGCACTGAAGCTTTCTTT
many,TRBV13,15,.,TRBJ2-5,CASSSHRGQQETQYF,TGTGCCAGCAGCTCCCATCGGGGACAACAAGAGACCCAGTACTTC
few,TRBV13,15,.,TRBJ2-4,CASSLTRVAKNIQYF,TGTGCCAGCAGTTTAACCCGGGTAGCCAAAAACATTCAGTACTTC
few,TRBV9,17,.,TRBJ2-6,CASSYSGTPSGANVLTF,TGTGCCAGCAGTTACTCCGGGACCCCCTCTGGGGCCAACGTCCTGACTTTC
few,TRBV6-1,16,.,TRBJ2-1,CASSPLGGGSYNEQFF,TGTGCCAGCAGTCCCTTAGGGGGAGGCTCCTACAATGAGCAGTTCTTC
many,TRBV11-1,15,.,TRBJ1-1,CASNRDAYMNTEAFF,TGTGCCAGCAACCGGGACGCCTACATGAACACTGAAGCTTTCTTT
many,TRBV6-2/TRBV6-3,12,.,TRBJ2-7,CASSYVGGEQYF,TGTGCCAGCAGTTACGTAGGGGGCGAGCAGTACTTC
.,TRBV7-9,19,TRBD2,TRBJ2-3,CASSPLGVAGVVGTDTQYF,TGTGCCAGCAGCCCCCTCGGGGTAGCGGGAGTCGTCGGCACAGATACGCAGTATTTT
few,TRBV6-1,14,.,TRBJ2-3,CASSVLASTDTQYF,TGTGCCAGCAGTGTTCTAGCTAGCACAGATACGCAGTATTTT
.,TRBV15,15,TRBD2,TRBJ2-1,CATSRDAGLANEQFF,TGTGCCACCAGCAGAGATGCGGGACTAGCGAATGAGCAGTTCTTC
many,TRBV30,12,TRBD1,TRBJ2-7,CAWSGQGYEQYF,TGTGCCTGGTCGGGACAGGGCTACGAGCAGTACTTC
.,TRBV12-3/TRBV12-4,15,.,TRBJ1-5,CASSPTTGGNQPQHF,TGTGCCAGCAGTCCAACTACCGGGGGCAATCAGCCCCAGCATTTT
.,TRBV7-9,15,.,TRBJ2-7,CASSPQGRSSYEQYF,TGTGCCAGCAGCCCCCAGGGGCGGAGCTCCTACGAGCAGTACTTC